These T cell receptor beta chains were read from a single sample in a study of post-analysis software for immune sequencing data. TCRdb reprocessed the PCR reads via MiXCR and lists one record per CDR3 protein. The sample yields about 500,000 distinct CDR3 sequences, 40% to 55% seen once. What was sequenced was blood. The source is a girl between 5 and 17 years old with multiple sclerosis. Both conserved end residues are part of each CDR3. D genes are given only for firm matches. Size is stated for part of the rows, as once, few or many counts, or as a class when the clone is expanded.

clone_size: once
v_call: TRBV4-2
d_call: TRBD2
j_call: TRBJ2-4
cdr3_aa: CTSSQVLAGVGDIQYF
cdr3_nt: TGTACCAGCAGCCAAGTACTAGCGGGAGTGGGAGACATTCAGTACTTC

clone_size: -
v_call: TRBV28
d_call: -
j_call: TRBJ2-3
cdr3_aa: CASSSGHRSTDTQYF
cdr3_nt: TGTGCCAGCAGTTCGGGACACCGAAGCACAGATACGCAGTATTTT

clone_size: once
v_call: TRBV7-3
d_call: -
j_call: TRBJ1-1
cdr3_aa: CASSFHQNTEAFF
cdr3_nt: TGTGCCAGCAGCTTTCACCAGAACACTGAAGCTTTCTTT

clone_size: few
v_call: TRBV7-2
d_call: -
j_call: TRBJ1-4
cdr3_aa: CASMWGLGEKLFF
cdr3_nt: TGTGCCAGCATGTGGGGGCTAGGAGAAAAACTGTTTTTT

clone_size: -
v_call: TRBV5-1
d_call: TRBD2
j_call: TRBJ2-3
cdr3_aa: CASSLLIAGSTDTQYF
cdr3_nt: TGCGCCAGCAGCTTGCTAATAGCGGGGTCCACAGATACGCAGTATTTT

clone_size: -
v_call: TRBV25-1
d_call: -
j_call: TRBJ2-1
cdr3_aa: CASSDWEAGRNEQFF
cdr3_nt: TGTGCCAGCAGTGACTGGGAGGCAGGGAGGAATGAGCAGTTCTTC

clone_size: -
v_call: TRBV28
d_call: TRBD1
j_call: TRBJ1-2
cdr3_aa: CASIDRGRGSYGYTF
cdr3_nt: TGTGCCAGCATTGACCGGGGCAGGGGGTCCTATGGCTACACCTTC

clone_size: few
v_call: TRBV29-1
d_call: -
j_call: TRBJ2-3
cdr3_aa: CSVVSSTDTQYF
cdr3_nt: TGCAGCGTTGTTAGTAGCACAGATACGCAGTATTTT

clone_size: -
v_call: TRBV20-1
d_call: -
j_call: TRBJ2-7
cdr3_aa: CSAPPYSLSYEQYF
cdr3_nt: TGCAGTGCTCCACCGTATTCCCTTTCCTACGAGCAGTACTTC

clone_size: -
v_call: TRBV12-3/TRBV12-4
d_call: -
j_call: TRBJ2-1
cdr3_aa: CASSLARGQISYNEQFF
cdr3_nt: TGTGCCAGCAGTTTAGCGCGGGGCCAGATCTCCTACAATGAGCAGTTCTTT

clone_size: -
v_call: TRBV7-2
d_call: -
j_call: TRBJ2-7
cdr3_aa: CASSLDKYEQYF
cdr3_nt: TGTGCCAGCAGTTTAGACAAATACGAGCAGTACTTC

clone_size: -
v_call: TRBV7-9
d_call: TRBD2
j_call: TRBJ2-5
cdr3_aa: CASSPRTSGRGQETQYF
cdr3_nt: TGTGCCAGCAGCCCAAGGACTAGCGGGAGGGGTCAAGAGACCCAGTACTTC

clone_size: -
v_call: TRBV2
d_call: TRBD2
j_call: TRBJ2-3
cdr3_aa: CASSEGGGLADTQYF
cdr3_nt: TGTGCCAGCAGTGAAGGGGGAGGGCTAGCAGATACGCAGTATTTT

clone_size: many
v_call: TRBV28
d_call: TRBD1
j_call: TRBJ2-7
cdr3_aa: CASRGTGSSYEQYF
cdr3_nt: TGTGCCAGCCGTGGGACAGGGAGCTCCTACGAGCAGTACTTC

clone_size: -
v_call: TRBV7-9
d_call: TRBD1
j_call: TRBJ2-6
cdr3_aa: CASSFPRDRAPGANVLTF
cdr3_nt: TGTGCCAGCAGCTTCCCCAGGGACAGGGCCCCTGGGGCCAACGTCCTGACTTTT

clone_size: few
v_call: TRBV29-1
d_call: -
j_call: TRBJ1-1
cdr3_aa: CSVGTRKAFF
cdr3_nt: TGCAGCGTTGGAACGAGGAAGGCTTTCTTT

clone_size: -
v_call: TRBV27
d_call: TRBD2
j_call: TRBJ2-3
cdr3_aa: CASSSLWAGVLHTQYF
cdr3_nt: TGTGCCAGCAGTTCACTTTGGGCGGGAGTATTGCATACGCAGTATTTT